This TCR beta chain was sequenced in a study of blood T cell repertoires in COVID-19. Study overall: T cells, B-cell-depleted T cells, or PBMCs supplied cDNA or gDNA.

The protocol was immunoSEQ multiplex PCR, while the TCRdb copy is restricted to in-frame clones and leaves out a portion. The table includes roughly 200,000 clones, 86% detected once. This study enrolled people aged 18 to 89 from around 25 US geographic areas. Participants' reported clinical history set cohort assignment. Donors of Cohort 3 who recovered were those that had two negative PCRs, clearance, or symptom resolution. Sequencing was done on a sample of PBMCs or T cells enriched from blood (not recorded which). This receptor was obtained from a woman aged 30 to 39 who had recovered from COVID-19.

The CDR3 spells CAWSVGNIGGTDTQYF. The CDR3 bases are TGTGCCTGGAGTGTAGGGAACATTGGGGGGACAGATACGCAGTATTTT. This chain uses TRBV30 with TRBJ2-3, with TRBD2 as a possible D gene (6 bases). CDR1 is GTSNPN, CDR2 SVGIG, per germline (reference sequence). The CDR3 extends over 16 amino acids. V lost 0 bases and J 3 bases, leaving 16 bases between the germline ends.